This TCR beta chain stems from a study of beta chain features in type 1 diabetes. Overall study results and limits: Using cDNA template may skew counts toward highly expressing activated cells.

Losses at the gene ends were 4 bases for V and 3 bases for J; bases not matched to a gene: 10. The CDR3 spans 18 residues. CDR1 is SGHTA, CDR2 FQGNSA, per germline. Staining for CD45RO/CCR7/CD25/CD127/CD95/CD27 allowed sorting of CD4+ naive, central memory, regulatory and stem cell-like memory cells. In this sample, this clone turned up a few times. The antigen remains undetermined. As every portion of the isolated RNA was reverse transcribed, the sequencing read expressed TCRB transcripts. The table came from immunoSEQ multiplex PCR; TCRdb's copy has only in-frame clones and leaves some out. The sample shows 850,000 to 900,000 clones, 15% to 20% of them seen only once.

This receptor was taken from a woman aged 18 to 35 in good health. The chain employs TRBV7-2 and TRBJ2-7; 15 nucleotides align to TRBD2. Sequencing input: naive CD4+ T cells from blood. In DNA form, the CDR3 reads TGTGCCAGCAGCTCCAGGACTAGCGGGAGGGTTTTGATCTACGAGCAGTACTTC. Its translation: CASSSRTSGRVLIYEQYF.